One T cell receptor (beta chain) is described in this entry. The V gene lost 4 bases and the J gene lost 0 bases, with 13 bases spanning the gap. CDR1 is SQVTM, CDR2 ANQGSEA, per germline. The CDR3 extends over 14 amino acids. This table comes from immunoSEQ multiplex PCR, and its TCRdb copy is limited to in-frame clones, with some not included. The sample yields more than 25,000 clones, around four fifths seen once. This record comes from a study of T cell repertoires in ileal Crohn's disease. Study background: Patients had a median approximately 7.2-year disease duration, and roughly 38% were active smokers.

Adults with ileal or ileocolonic Crohn's disease and an indication for resection were eligible. This sequence was found in an adult with Crohn's disease. Sequenced sample: ileal tissue. This sequence joins TRBV29-1 and TRBJ2-7; D may be TRBD2 (6 bases). CDR3: CSVGGGISSYEQYF. Here the CDR3 DNA reads TGCAGCGTTGGTGGCGGGATAAGCTCCTACGAGCAGTACTTC.